These T cell receptor beta chains were read from a single sample in a study of cytomegalovirus exposure and HLA in healthy donors. Measured with immunoSEQ multiplex PCR; TCRdb has only the in-frame clones, and not every one. The repertoire has around 130,000 clones, around 85% of them found once; the top ten carry approximately 6.7%. The sample consisted of PBMCs. The origin of the receptors is a woman in her 30s in good health and CMV-seropositive. CDR3s include the opening cysteine and the closing phenylalanine or tryptophan. A D gene is named only where the DNA matches it firmly. Expanded clones are given a class, and other clones once, few, many or no size at all.

abundance,v_gene,d_gene,j_gene,CDR3nt,CDR3aa
NA,TRBV28,NA,TRBJ2-7,TGTGCCAGCAGTGTATCCGGGAGTCTATCCTACGAGCAGTACTTC,CASSVSGSLSYEQYF
NA,TRBV6-6,NA,TRBJ1-6,TGTGCCTGCCTCGGAGGGAATTCACCCCTCCACTTT,CACLGGNSPLHF
NA,TRBV7-9,TRBD1,TRBJ2-7,TGTGCCAGCAGCTCCGCCACCTGGACAGGGTGGTACGAGCAGTACTTC,CASSSATWTGWYEQYF
NA,TRBV18,TRBD1,TRBJ2-1,TGTGCCAGCTCACCTATCGGCCAGGGGGCCGTCAATGAGCAGTTCTTC,CASSPIGQGAVNEQFF
NA,TRBV7-9,NA,TRBJ1-3,TGTGCCAGCAGCTTAGCGGCCCTCCAAGGAAACACCATATATTTT,CASSLAALQGNTIYF
NA,TRBV7-9,TRBD2,TRBJ2-7,TGTGCCAGCAGCTTCCCGTCTAGCGGGACGGGAGAGCAGTACTTC,CASSFPSSGTGEQYF
once,TRBV5-1,TRBD1,TRBJ2-3,TGCGCCAGCAGCGGGGGACAGGGAACAGATACGCAGTATTTT,CASSGGQGTDTQYF
NA,TRBV6-1,NA,TRBJ1-2,TGTGCCAGCAGTGCCCGACAGAACTATGGCTACACCTTC,CASSARQNYGYTF
NA,TRBV28,NA,TRBJ1-2,TGTGCCAGCAGTTTCCCAGGCGCCGGGGGTGGCTACACCTTC,CASSFPGAGGGYTF
NA,TRBV7-8,NA,TRBJ1-1,TGTGCCAGCAGCTCCCCTAGGTTCAATATGAACACTGAAGCTTTCTTT,CASSSPRFNMNTEAFF
once,TRBV5-6,NA,TRBJ2-5,TGTGCCAGCAGCTTGGTAGGGGTAGAGACCCAGTACTTC,CASSLVGVETQYF
NA,TRBV28,TRBD2,TRBJ2-7,TGTGCCAGCAGTTTAGGGGGCTCGAAGGTAGCGGGAGGGGGCGAGCAGTACTTC,CASSLGGSKVAGGGEQYF
NA,TRBV6-1,TRBD1,TRBJ1-5,TGTGCCAGCAGTGAAGGGACAGGGAATCAGCCCCAGCATTTT,CASSEGTGNQPQHF
NA,TRBV11-2,NA,TRBJ1-1,TGTGCCAGCAGCTTAGGACAGAATCTTCGAATGAACACTGAAGCTTTCTTT,CASSLGQNLRMNTEAFF
NA,TRBV28,TRBD2,TRBJ2-3,TGTGCCAGCAGTCTAGCGGGGGGAAGCACAGATACGCAGTATTTT,CASSLAGGSTDTQYF
NA,TRBV28,NA,TRBJ2-1,TGTGCCACCCTCTTCAATGAGCAGTTCTTC,CATLFNEQFF
NA,TRBV7-9,TRBD2,TRBJ2-4,TGTGCCAGCAGCCCGGTCTCCAGCGGGGGTAGTATTCAGTACTTC,CASSPVSSGGSIQYF